This record concerns one T cell receptor beta chain sequence. The entry originates in a study of T cells in Graves' hyperthyroidism and ophthalmopathy. TCR beta CDR3 region amplification was performed from RNA transcripts. HTBI primers were used for first-round RT-PCR of the TCR CDR3. TCRdb re-analysed the multiplex PCR reads in MiXCR, keeping a single row per CDR3 protein. This sample has 500,000 to 650,000 distinct CDR3 sequences, with 14% found just once. The germline V gene has CDR1 LGHDT and CDR2 YNNKEL (reference sequence). This CDR3 has 17 residues. V was shortened by 3 bases and J by 9 bases, with 21 bases between the two germline ends.

The sequence came from a woman aged 40 to 49 with Graves' hyperthyroidism. The sequenced sample consisted of blood. The rearrangement joins TRBV3-1 to TRBJ1-6; D remains unclear. CDR3 nucleotide sequence: TGTGCCAGCAGCCATTTACCTCAGAGCCTTCAAGGTTCACCCCTCCACTTT. It translates to CASSHLPQSLQGSPLHF. The variable domain in full, completed from reference TRBV3-1 and TRBJ1-6, reads DTAVSQTPKYLVTQMGNDKSIKCEQNLGHDTMYWYKQDSKKFLKIMFSYNNKELIINETVPNRFSPKSPDKAHLNLHINSLELGDSAVYFCASSHLPQSLQGSPLHFGNGTRLTVT.